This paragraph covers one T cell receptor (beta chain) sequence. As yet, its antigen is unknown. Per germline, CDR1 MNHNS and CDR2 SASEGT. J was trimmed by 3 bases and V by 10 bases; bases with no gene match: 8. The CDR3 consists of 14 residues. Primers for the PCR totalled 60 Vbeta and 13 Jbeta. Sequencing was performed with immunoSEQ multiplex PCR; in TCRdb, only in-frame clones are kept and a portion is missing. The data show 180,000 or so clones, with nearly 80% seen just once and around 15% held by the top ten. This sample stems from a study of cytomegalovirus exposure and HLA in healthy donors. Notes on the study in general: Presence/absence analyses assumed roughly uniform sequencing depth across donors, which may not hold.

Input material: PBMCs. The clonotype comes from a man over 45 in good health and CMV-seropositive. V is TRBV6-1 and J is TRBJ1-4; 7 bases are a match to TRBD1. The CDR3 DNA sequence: TGTGCCACCGACCAGGGGGATTCTAATGAAAAACTGTTTTTT. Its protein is CATDQGDSNEKLFF.